This paragraph reports one TCR beta chain. Its specificity is not known. TCRdb re-derived calls from the 5' RACE reads in MiXCR, one entry per CDR3 protein. The sample shows more than 650,000 distinct CDR3 sequences, approximately 10% of them seen only once. The source of the sample is a study of CD8 T cells in ankylosing spondylitis. Study-level results: Reportedly, matched ankylosing spondylitis synovial fluid was significantly enriched for disease-linked clones. Characteristic of ankylosing spondylitis blood, it appeared, was a TCR beta motif comprising roughly eight highly homologous variants.

This receptor was obtained from a male donor with ankylosing spondylitis. The sequenced sample was blood, either unsorted or a sorted T cell fraction (not recorded which).

The CDR3 region has the DNA TGTGCCAGCAGTTTATCGGCATTTTACTCCTACGAGCAGTACTTC. Encoded protein: CASSLSAFYSYEQYF. The chain recombines TRBV27 with TRBJ2-7; unclear D gene. From germline, CDR1 is MNHEY and CDR2 SMNVEV (reference sequence). V shed 0 bases and J shed 0 bases, with 9 bases lying between them. This CDR3 contains 15 residues.